These 16 T cell receptor beta chains were all obtained from the same sample, sequenced in a study of T cells in localized non-small cell lung cancer. Profiling relied on immunoSEQ multiplex PCR, and the TCRdb table lists in-frame clones only, not all of them. This table holds tens of thousands of clones, about 89% found once. This specimen was PBMCs, taken before any cancer treatment. The receptors come from a man aged 40-75 years with stage II squamous cell lung carcinoma.

With respect to this clone: The junction and the germline gene differ at one end; a read error may be behind it. The chain recombines TRBV9 with TRBJ1-1, with D unresolved. In germline, CDR1 is SGDLS, CDR2 YYNGEE. This CDR3 comprises 14 residues. The CDR3 DNA sequence: TGTGCCAACAGCGTAGGCGTCCGGGCCACTGAAGCTTTCTTT. Encoded protein: CANSVGVRATEAFF.

The chain couples TRBV11-3 to TRBJ1-3; D gene unclear. Per the germline V gene, CDR1 is SGHNT and CDR2 is YENEEA. The CDR3 loop spans 14 amino acids. The V gene lost 2 bases and the J gene lost 4 bases, with 9 bases spanning the gap. CDR3 loop: CASSLNAPGNTIYF. The CDR3 DNA sequence: TGTGCCAGCAGCTTAAATGCCCCAGGAAACACCATATATTTT.

V and J are TRBV2 and TRBJ1-5; no clear D gene. Per the germline V gene, CDR1 is SNHLY and CDR2 is FYNNEI. The CDR3 is 15 amino acids. V was clipped by 1 base and J by 0 bases, with 7 bases between them. The CDR3: CASSEVTFSNQPQHF. For the CDR3, the DNA is TGTGCCAGCAGTGAAGTCACCTTTAGCAATCAGCCCCAGCATTTT.

This clone occurred a few times. The genes are TRBV5-4 and TRBJ1-4; D is unresolved. The V end lost 4 bases, the J end lost 3 bases, and 13 bases lay between the germline ends. This CDR3 is built from 15 residues. The germline V gene has CDR1 SGHNT and CDR2 YYREEE (reference sequence). CDR3 sequence: CASSPYPGSNEKLFF. CDR3 DNA: TGTGCCAGCAGCCCCTATCCAGGTTCTAATGAAAAACTGTTTTTT.

The rearrangement links TRBV30 to TRBJ2-2; D remains ambiguous. The V gene's germline CDR1 is GTSNPN and CDR2 SVGIG (reference sequence). The ends were cut back, 2 bases at V and 4 bases at J, with 17 bases in the middle. The CDR3 runs to 16 residues. This CDR3 is CAWSPDRQMLTGELFF. CDR3 nucleotide sequence: TGTGCCTGGAGTCCCGATCGACAAATGCTCACCGGGGAGCTGTTTTTT.

J is TRBJ2-5 and V is TRBV7-2, with D uncertain. V lost 2 bases and J lost 5, with 9 bases in between. The CDR3 is made up of 13 amino acids. CDR1 SGHTA and CDR2 FQGNSA come from the germline V gene. The CDR3 coding sequence is TGTGCCAGCAGCTTAAGGGTGGGGGAGACCCAGTACTTC. This sequence encodes CASSLRVGETQYF.

The rearrangement uses TRBV4-1 and TRBJ2-2; 9 nucleotides line up with TRBD1. Germline CDR1 is MGHRA and CDR2 is YSYEKL. The CDR3 totals 16 residues. J was trimmed by 5 bases and V by 4 bases; bases with no gene match: 8. The CDR3 spells CASSPYTGGATGELFF. DNA for the CDR3: TGCGCCAGCAGCCCCTACACAGGGGGCGCGACCGGGGAGCTGTTTTTT.

The chain carries TRBV6-5 and TRBJ2-3, with 9 positions matching TRBD1. There are 15 residues in the CDR3. Germline values: CDR1 MNHEY, CDR2 SVGAGI. V shed 5 bases and J 4 bases; nucleotides not matched to a gene: 7. CDR3 sequence reads: CASSPQTGGSDTQYF. Written as DNA, the CDR3 is TGTGCCAGCAGTCCTCAGACAGGGGGTTCAGATACGCAGTATTTT.

The V and J genes are TRBV19 and TRBJ2-1, with D possibly TRBD1 on 5 matching bases. Germline CDR1 and CDR2: LNHDA and SQIVND (reference sequence). V lost 7 bases, J lost 3 bases, and 13 bases lay in between. The CDR3 spans 14 residues. The CDR3 loop is CASTVEDNYNEQFF. In DNA form, the CDR3 reads TGTGCCAGTACTGTAGAGGACAACTACAATGAGCAGTTCTTC.

The gene calls are TRBV19 and TRBJ1-5, with TRBD1 identical over 7 bases. Germline V gene lookup returns CDR1 LNHDA and CDR2 SQIVND (reference sequence). CDR3 length: 15 residues. Trimming removed 6 bases from V and 6 bases from J; junction bases left unmatched: 11. CDR3 sequence (DNA): TGTGCCAGTAGACAGGACCTGGCAGGGGGTCAGCCCCAGCATTTT. Its translation: CASRQDLAGGQPQHF.

CDR3: CASSIAARSTDTQYF. CDR3 coding DNA: TGTGCCAGTAGTATAGCCGCCAGGAGCACAGATACGCAGTATTTT. This chain links TRBV19 with TRBJ2-3; no reliable D call. The CDR3 has 15 amino acids. V gave up 1 base and J gave up 0 bases, with 8 bases separating them. CDR1 is LNHDA, CDR2 SQIVND, per germline (reference sequence).

CDR3 protein: CARAGGGTEAFF. The CDR3 nucleotides read TGTGCAAGAGCCGGGGGAGGTACTGAAGCTTTCTTT. The chain employs TRBV12-5 and TRBJ1-1, with a possible D match to TRBD1 (5 bases). Germline assignment: CDR1 LGHNT and CDR2 FRNRAP. The CDR3 is 12 residues long.

The genes are TRBV10-1 and TRBJ2-5; D is perhaps TRBD2 (6 bases). This CDR3 region has 14 residues. Looked up from germline, CDR1 is WNHNN and CDR2 is SYGVQD (reference sequence). Trimming pared 3 bases from V and 5 bases from J, leaving 13 bases between. In DNA form, the CDR3 reads TGCGCCAGCAGTGAAGATAGGAGGGCTGAGACCCAGTACTTC. This sequence encodes CASSEDRRAETQYF.

This clone was recorded a few times. The V gene is TRBV5-1, the J gene TRBJ2-2; D gene unclear. CDR3 length: 13 amino acids. V was clipped by 4 bases and J by 5 bases, with 9 bases between them. Per the germline V gene, CDR1 is SGHRS and CDR2 is YFSETQ. CDR3 loop: CASSPPQTGELFF. CDR3 bases: TGCGCCAGCAGCCCTCCCCAAACCGGGGAGCTGTTTTTT.

J is TRBJ1-1 and V is TRBV2; D is perhaps TRBD1 (5 bases). The CDR3 runs 13 residues. Trimming removed 6 bases from V and 3 bases from J, with 11 bases in between. Germline V CDR1 and CDR2: SNHLY, FYNNEI. The CDR3 region is CASRYRRDTEAFF. The CDR3 DNA reads TGTGCCAGCAGGTACAGGCGGGACACTGAAGCTTTCTTT.

V usage is TRBV16 and J usage is TRBJ2-6; possibly TRBD1 for D (6 bases). CDR1 KGHSY and CDR2 FQNENV come from the germline V gene. The CDR3 covers 16 residues. V shed 0 bases and J shed 2 bases, with 8 bases lying between them. CDR3 sequence reads: CASSQSRGTGANVLTF. The CDR3 DNA is TGTGCCAGCAGCCAATCTAGGGGGACTGGGGCCAACGTCCTGACTTTC.